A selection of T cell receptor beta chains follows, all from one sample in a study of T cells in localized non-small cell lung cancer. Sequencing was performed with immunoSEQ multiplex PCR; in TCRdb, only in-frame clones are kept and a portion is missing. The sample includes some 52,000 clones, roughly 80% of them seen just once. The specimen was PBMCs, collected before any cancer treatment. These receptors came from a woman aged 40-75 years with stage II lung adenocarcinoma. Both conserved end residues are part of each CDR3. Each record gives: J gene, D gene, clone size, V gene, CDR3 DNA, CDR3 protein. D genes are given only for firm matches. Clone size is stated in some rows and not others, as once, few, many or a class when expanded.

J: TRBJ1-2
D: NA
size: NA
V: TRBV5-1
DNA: TGCGCCAGCAGCTTTCAGGGCGACTATGGCTACACCTTC
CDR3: CASSFQGDYGYTF

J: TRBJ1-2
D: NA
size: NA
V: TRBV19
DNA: TGTGCCAGTAGTATAGATAGAAGGGGCTATGGCTACACCTTC
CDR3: CASSIDRRGYGYTF

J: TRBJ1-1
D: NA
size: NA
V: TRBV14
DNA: TGTGCCAGCAGCCCCGCCCTCGGGGGCACTGAAGCTTTCTTT
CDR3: CASSPALGGTEAFF

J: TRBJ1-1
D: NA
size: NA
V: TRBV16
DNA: TGTGCCAGCAGCCAAGGGCAGCTGAACACTGAAGCTTTCTTT
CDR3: CASSQGQLNTEAFF

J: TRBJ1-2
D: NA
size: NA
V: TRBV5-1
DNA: TGCGCCAGCAGCTTGGTGGGGGGAAATCAGGATCACGATGGCTACACCTTC
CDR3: CASSLVGGNQDHDGYTF

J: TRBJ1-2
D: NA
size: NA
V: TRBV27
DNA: TGTGCCAGCAGCCCCGGGGTAGTCTATGGCTACACCTTC
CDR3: CASSPGVVYGYTF

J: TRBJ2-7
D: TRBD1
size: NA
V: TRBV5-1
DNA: TGCGCCAGCAGCTTACCTCTACAGGGGACCTACGAGCAGTACTTC
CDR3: CASSLPLQGTYEQYF

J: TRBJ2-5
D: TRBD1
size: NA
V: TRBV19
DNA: TGTGCCAGGGGATCCGGGACAGGGGGTCAAGAGACCCAGTACTTC
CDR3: CARGSGTGGQETQYF

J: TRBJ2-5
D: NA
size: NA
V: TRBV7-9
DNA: TGTGCCAGCCTCCTGGCGGGGGCGCTTCTCCCGCAAGAGACCCAGTACTTC
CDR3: CASLLAGALLPQETQYF

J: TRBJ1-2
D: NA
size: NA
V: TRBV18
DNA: TGTGCCAGCTCACCACAGGACGAGGGCGGCTATGGCTACACCTTC
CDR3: CASSPQDEGGYGYTF

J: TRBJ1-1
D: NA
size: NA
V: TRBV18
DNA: TGTGCCAGCTCACAGTCCGGAGGGAACACTGAAGCTTTCTTT
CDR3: CASSQSGGNTEAFF

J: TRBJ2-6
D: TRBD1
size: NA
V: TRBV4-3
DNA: TGCGCCAGCAGCCAAGTTACAGGGGGATCTGGGGCCAACGTCCTGACTTTC
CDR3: CASSQVTGGSGANVLTF

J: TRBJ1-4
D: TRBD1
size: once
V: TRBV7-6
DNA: TGTGCCAGCAGCTTTATCCAGGGGGACGAAAAACTGTTTTTT
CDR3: CASSFIQGDEKLFF

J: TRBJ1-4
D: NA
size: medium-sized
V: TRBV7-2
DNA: TGTGCCAGCAGCTTAGGGGGGCGGACTAATGAAAAACTGTTTTTT
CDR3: CASSLGGRTNEKLFF